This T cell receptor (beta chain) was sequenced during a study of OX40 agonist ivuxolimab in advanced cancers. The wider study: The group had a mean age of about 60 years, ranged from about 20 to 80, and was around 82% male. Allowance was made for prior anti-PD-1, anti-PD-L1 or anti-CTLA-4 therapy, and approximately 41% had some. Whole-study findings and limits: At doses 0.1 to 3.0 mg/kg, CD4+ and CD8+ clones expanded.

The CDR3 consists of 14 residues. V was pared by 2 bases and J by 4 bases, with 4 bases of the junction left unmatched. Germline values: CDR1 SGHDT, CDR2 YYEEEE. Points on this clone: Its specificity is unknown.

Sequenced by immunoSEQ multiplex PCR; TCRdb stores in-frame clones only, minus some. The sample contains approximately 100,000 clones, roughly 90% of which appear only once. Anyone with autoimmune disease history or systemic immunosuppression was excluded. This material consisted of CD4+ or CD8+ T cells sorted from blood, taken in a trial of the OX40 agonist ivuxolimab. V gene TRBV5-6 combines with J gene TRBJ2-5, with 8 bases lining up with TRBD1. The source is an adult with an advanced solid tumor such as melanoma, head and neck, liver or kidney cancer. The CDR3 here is CASSFSGGRETQYF. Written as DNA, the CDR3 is TGTGCCAGCAGCTTCTCAGGGGGCCGAGAGACCCAGTACTTC.